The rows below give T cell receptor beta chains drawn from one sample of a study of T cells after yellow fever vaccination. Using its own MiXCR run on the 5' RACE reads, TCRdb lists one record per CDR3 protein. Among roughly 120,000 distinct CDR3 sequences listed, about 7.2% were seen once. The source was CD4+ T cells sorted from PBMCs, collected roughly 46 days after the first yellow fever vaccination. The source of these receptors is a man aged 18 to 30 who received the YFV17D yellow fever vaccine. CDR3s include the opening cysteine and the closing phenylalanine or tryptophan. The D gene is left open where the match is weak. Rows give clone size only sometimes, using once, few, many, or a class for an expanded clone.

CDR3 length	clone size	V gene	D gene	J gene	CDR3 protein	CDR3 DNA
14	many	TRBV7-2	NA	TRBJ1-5	CASSLGPKGQPQHF	TGTGCCAGCAGCTTAGGCCCCAAGGGTCAGCCCCAGCATTTT
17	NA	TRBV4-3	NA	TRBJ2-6	CASSQDLAQAGANVLTF	TGCGCCAGCAGCCAAGATCTGGCGCAGGCTGGGGCCAACGTCCTGACTTTC
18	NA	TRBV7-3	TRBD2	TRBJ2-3	CASSLYVASGGDGDTQYF	TGTGCCAGCAGCTTATACGTGGCTAGCGGGGGGGATGGGGATACGCAGTATTTT
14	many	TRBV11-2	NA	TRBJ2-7	CASSLADRDYEQYF	TGTGCCAGCAGCTTAGCCGATCGGGACTACGAGCAGTACTTC
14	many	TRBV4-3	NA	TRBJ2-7	CASSQDQGSYEQYF	TGCGCCAGCAGCCAAGACCAGGGCTCCTACGAGCAGTACTTC
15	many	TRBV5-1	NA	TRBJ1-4	CASSLAAGINEKLFF	TGCGCCAGCAGCTTGGCCGCGGGAATTAATGAAAAACTGTTTTTT
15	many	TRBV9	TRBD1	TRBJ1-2	CASSISGQGAEGYTF	TGTGCCAGCAGCATATCGGGACAGGGGGCGGAGGGCTACACCTTC
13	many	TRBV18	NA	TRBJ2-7	CASSPRTAYEQYF	TGTGCCAGCTCACCGCGGACAGCCTACGAGCAGTACTTC
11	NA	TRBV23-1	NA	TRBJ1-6	CASRWGSPLHF	TGCGCCAGCAGGTGGGGGTCACCCCTCCACTTT
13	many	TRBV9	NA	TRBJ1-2	CASSPRGFHGYTF	TGTGCCAGCAGCCCCCGCGGGTTCCACGGCTACACCTTC
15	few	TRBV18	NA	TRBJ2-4	CASSPPGRAKNIQYF	TGTGCCAGCTCACCCCCAGGGAGGGCCAAAAACATTCAGTACTTC
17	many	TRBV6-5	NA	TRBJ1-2	CASSYSGAEGANYGYTF	TGTGCCAGCAGTTACTCAGGGGCTGAAGGGGCCAACTATGGCTACACCTTC
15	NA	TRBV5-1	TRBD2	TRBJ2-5	CASSSNGGGRETQYF	TGCGCCAGCAGCTCCAACGGGGGGGGCCGAGAGACCCAGTACTTC
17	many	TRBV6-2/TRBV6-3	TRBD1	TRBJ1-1	CASSYLSGQGVNTEAFF	TGTGCCAGCAGTTACCTTTCAGGACAGGGGGTGAACACTGAAGCTTTCTTT
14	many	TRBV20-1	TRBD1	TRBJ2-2	CSAIGTANTGELFF	TGCAGTGCTATTGGGACAGCCAACACCGGGGAGCTGTTTTTT
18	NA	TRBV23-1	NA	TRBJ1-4	CASSQPDRSNLNNEKLFF	TGCGCCAGCAGTCAACCCGACCGATCGAACTTGAATAATGAAAAACTGTTTTTT
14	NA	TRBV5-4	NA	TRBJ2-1	CASSSGPSDNEQFF	TGTGCCAGCAGCTCGGGTCCTAGCGATAATGAGCAGTTCTTC
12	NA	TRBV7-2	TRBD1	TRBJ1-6	CASSIQGTPLHF	TGTGCCAGCAGCATACAGGGGACACCCCTCCACTTT
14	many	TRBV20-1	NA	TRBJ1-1	CSASLTGTGTEAFF	TGCAGTGCTAGCCTTACAGGCACAGGCACTGAAGCTTTCTTT
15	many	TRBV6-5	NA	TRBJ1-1	CASSYSRVMNTEAFF	TGTGCCAGCAGTTACTCGAGAGTCATGAACACTGAAGCTTTCTTT
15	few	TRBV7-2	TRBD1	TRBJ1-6	CASSPGTGINSPLHF	TGTGCCAGCAGCCCCGGGACAGGAATTAATTCACCCCTCCACTTT
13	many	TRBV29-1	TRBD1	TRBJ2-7	CSALGPTGGEQYF	TGCAGCGCCTTGGGGCCCACAGGGGGCGAGCAGTACTTC
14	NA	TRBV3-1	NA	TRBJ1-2	CASSQGARSEGYTF	TGTGCCAGCAGCCAAGGCGCCAGGAGCGAAGGCTACACCTTC
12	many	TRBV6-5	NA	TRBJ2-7	CASKPNSYEQYF	TGTGCCAGCAAGCCGAACTCCTACGAGCAGTACTTC
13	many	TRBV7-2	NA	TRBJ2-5	CASSFFVVETQYF	TGTGCCAGCAGCTTTTTTGTAGTTGAGACCCAGTACTTC
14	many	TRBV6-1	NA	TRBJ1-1	CASGSTRENTEAFF	TGTGCCAGCGGATCTACGAGGGAGAACACTGAAGCTTTCTTT
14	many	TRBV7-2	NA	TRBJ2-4	CASSFWTAKNIQYF	TGTGCCAGCAGCTTTTGGACAGCCAAAAACATTCAGTACTTC
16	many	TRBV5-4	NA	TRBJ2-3	CASSPVGGTLTDTQYF	TGTGCCAGCAGCCCGGTAGGGGGGACACTCACAGATACGCAGTATTTT
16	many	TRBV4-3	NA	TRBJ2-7	CASSQEFGARAAEQYF	TGCGCCAGCAGCCAAGAATTCGGCGCCAGGGCCGCCGAGCAGTACTTC